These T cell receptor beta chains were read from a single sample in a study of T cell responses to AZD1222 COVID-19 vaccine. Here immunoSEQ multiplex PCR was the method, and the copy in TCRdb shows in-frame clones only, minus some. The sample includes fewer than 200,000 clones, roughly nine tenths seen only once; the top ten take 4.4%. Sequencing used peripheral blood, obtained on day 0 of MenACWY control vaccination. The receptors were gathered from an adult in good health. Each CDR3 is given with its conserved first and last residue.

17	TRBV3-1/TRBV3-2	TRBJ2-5	CASSQVPTRTGGETQYF
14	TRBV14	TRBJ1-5	CASSPNGRNQPQHF
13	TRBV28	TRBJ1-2	CASSGGQRYGYTF
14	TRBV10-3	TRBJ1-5	CAISEGRSNQPQHF
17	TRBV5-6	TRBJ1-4	CASSLTGQSVANEKLFF
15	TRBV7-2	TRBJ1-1	CASSLSGTGGTEAFF
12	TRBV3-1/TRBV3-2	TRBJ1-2	CASSQGGNGYTF
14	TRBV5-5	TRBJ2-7	CASSVTGEGYEQYF
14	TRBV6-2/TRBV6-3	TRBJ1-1	CASSSPPWGTEAFF
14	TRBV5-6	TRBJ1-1	CASSLVSGDTEAFF
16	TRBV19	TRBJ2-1	CASSPQGTAVGNEQFF
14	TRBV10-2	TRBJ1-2	CASREQGNGYGYTF
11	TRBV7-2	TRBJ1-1	CASSLDSPAFF
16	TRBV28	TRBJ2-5	CASSSVGLAGGETQYF
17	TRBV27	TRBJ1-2	CASSPGTGGRSVYGYTF
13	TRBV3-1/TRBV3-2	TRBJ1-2	CASSPGLKYGYTF
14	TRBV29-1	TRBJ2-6	CSVALDGGANVLTF
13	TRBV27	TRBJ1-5	CASRGLGNQPQHF